The source of this T cell receptor beta chain is a study of T cell responses to AZD1222 COVID-19 vaccine. Sequencing was performed with immunoSEQ multiplex PCR; in TCRdb, only in-frame clones are kept and a portion is missing. The data show around 160,000 clones, approximately 89% seen once. J was trimmed by 2 bases and V by 2 bases; bases with no gene match: 0. This CDR3 contains 15 residues. Germline V lookup: CDR1 WSHSY, CDR2 SAAADI. As to this clone: Its antigen is not identified.

Overall study findings and caveats: The peak T cell response came first, and repertoires were sampled only after it. Clonal diversity may have been underestimated in mostly white British donors.

The source material was peripheral blood, sampled on day 0 of AZD1222 vaccination. The sequence came from an adult in good health. The genes are TRBV10-2 and TRBJ2-7, with 13 bases that match TRBD2. CDR3 protein: CASSEGLAGAYEQYF. CDR3 DNA: TGCGCCAGCAGTGAGGGACTAGCGGGAGCCTACGAGCAGTACTTC.